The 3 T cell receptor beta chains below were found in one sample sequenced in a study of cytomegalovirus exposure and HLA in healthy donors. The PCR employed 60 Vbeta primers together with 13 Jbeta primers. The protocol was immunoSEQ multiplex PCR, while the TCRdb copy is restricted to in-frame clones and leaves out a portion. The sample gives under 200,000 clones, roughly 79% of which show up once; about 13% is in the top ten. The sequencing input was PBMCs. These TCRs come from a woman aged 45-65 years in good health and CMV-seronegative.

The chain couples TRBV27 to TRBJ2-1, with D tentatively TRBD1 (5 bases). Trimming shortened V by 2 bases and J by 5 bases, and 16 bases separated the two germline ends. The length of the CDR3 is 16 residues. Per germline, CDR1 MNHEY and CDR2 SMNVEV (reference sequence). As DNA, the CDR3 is TGTGCCAGCAGTTTAATGTCAGGGATTTTTAACAATGAGCAGTTCTTC. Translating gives CASSLMSGIFNNEQFF.

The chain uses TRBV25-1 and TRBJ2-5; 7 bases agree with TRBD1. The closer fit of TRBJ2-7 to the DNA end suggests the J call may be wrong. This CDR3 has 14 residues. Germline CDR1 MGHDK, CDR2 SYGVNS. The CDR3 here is CASSRTGLSYEQYF. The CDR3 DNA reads TGTGCCAGCAGTCGGACAGGCCTTTCCTACGAGCAGTACTTC.

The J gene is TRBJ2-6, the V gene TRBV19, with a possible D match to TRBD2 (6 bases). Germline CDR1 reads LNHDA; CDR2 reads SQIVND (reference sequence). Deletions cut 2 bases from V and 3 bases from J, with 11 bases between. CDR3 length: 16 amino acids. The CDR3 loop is CASSITSSGGANVLTF. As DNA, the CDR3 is TGTGCCAGTAGTATAACTAGCTCCGGTGGGGCCAACGTCCTGACTTTC. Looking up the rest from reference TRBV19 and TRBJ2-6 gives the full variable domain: DGGITQSPKYLFRKEGQNVTLSCEQNLNHDAMYWYRQDPGQGLRLIYYSQIVNDFQKGDIAEGYSVSREKKESFPLTVTSAQKNPTAFYLCASSITSSGGANVLTFGAGSRLTVL.